What follows are 32 T cell receptor beta chains derived from one specimen sequenced in a study of Graves' ophthalmopathy and Graves' hyperthyroidism (dated by TCRdb to the late 2010s). The run used an Illumina HiSeq 2000. For repertoire sequencing, the TCR beta CDR3 regions were amplified from RNA transcripts. A first-round RT-PCR used HTBI primers with the Qiagen OneStep RT-PCR kit, followed by a second-round multiplex PCR, size selection and purification. TCRdb trimmed the raw reads at Q25, called clones with MiXCR and kept productive beta chains. Rows are combined by CDR3 protein, so each entry shows the most common genes and DNA. The sample table holds 600,000 to 950,000 distinct CDR3 sequences, of which approximately 40% were seen once. Clones ranked in the top ten supply about 40% of the sample. Sequences were obtained from peripheral blood. The receptors were sampled from an adult man with Graves' ophthalmopathy.

J is TRBJ2-7 and V is TRBV9; D might be TRBD1 (6 bases). The germline CDR1 and CDR2 sequences are SGDLS and YYNGEE. V shed 2 bases and J shed 2 bases, with 14 bases lying between them. The CDR3 runs 15 residues. The CDR3 loop reads CASSVGAGDTYEQYF. In DNA, the CDR3 is TGTGCCAGCAGCGTTGGGGCAGGGGACACCTACGAGCAGTACTTC.

The sample holds one count of this clonotype. The final CDR3 position lacks the conserved phenylalanine or tryptophan, pointing to a likely read error. Because the CDR3's place on the DNA is in doubt, the DNA is left out and the CDR3 is given as listed by TCRdb. The chain couples TRBV6-1 to TRBJ1-4; the table gives TRBD1 as D, unverified against the DNA. The CDR3 extends over 13 residues, inclusive of both ends. Germline V gives CDR1 MNHNS, CDR2 SASEGT. CDR3 in amino acids: CASSSLKGAYLAV.

This clonotype was seen ten or more times. The chain joins TRBV20-1 to TRBJ1-4; 9 positions agree with TRBD1. CDR3 length: 10 amino acids. CDR1 is DFQATT, CDR2 SNEGSKA, per germline (reference sequence). V lost 5 bases, J lost 12 bases, and 1 base stayed unmatched. Here the CDR3 DNA reads TGCAGTGCTTGGACAGGGGAACTGTTTTTT. It translates to CSAWTGELFF.

This clonotype was seen at least ten times. This chain joins TRBV7-3 and TRBJ2-5; TRBD1 might be the D (6 bases). This CDR3 comprises 13 residues. CDR1 and CDR2 (germline): SGHTA, FQGTGA. With 5 bases removed from V and 2 bases from J, the gap between germline ends came to 9 bases. The CDR3 here is CASSLGHQETQYF. CDR3 DNA: TGTGCCAGCAGCCTGGGACATCAAGAGACCCAGTACTTC.

This clonotype came up many times. The chain joins TRBV20-1 to TRBJ2-5, with D uncertain. The CDR3 is 13 residues long. The V end lost 1 base, the J end lost 3 bases, and 9 bases lay between the germline ends. Germline lookup yields CDR1 DFQATT and CDR2 SNEGSKA (reference sequence). CDR3: CSARVVREETQYF. The DNA of the CDR3 is TGCAGTGCTAGAGTGGTCAGAGAAGAGACCCAGTACTTC.

The J gene is TRBJ1-1, the V gene TRBV5-6; 11 bases are a match to TRBD1. The V segment lost 3 bases and the J segment 3 bases; nucleotides outside the gene matches: 7. The CDR3 runs 16 residues. Germline assignment: CDR1 SGHDT and CDR2 YYEEEE. The CDR3 DNA follows: TGTGCCAGCAGCTCAAGGGACAGGGGGGCGGACACTGAAGCTTTCTTT. This translates into CASSSRDRGADTEAFF. The whole variable domain, filled in from reference TRBV5-6 and TRBJ1-1, reads DAGVTQSPTHLIKTRGQQVTLRCSPKSGHDTVSWYQQALGQGPQFIFQYYEEEERQRGNFPDRFSGHQFPNYSSELNVNALLLGDSALYLCASSSRDRGADTEAFFGQGTRLTVV.

This clonotype was picked up many times. The chain recombines TRBV19 with TRBJ1-5; weak D call: TRBD1 (5 bases). Germline CDR1 is LNHDA and CDR2 is SQIVND (reference sequence). Trimming pared 3 bases from V and 6 bases from J, leaving 15 bases between. The CDR3 totals 15 residues. Here the CDR3 DNA reads TGTGCCAGTAGTATGAGGCTGCAGGGCATTCAGCCCCAGCATTTT. Protein product: CASSMRLQGIQPQHF.

This clonotype was seen many times. The chain joins TRBV29-1 to TRBJ1-1; D is undetermined. Germline V gene lookup returns CDR1 SQVTM and CDR2 ANQGSEA. The CDR3 covers 12 residues. Trimming stripped 6 bases from V and 5 bases from J, with 13 bases between. CDR3 amino acids: CSVWQFGTEAFF. The CDR3 DNA is TGCAGCGTGTGGCAGTTCGGGACTGAAGCTTTCTTT.

The chain combines TRBV19 with TRBJ1-6; 8 nucleotides align to TRBD1. V shed 5 bases and J 9 bases; nucleotides not matched to a gene: 6. CDR1 and CDR2 (germline): LNHDA, SQIVND (reference sequence). This CDR3 spans 14 amino acids. CDR3 sequence: CASSSQGVGSPLHF. CDR3 nucleotides: TGTGCCAGTAGTTCACAGGGGGTAGGTTCACCCCTCCACTTT.

In this sample, this clonotype turned up many times. The chain links TRBV20-1 to TRBJ1-6; TRBD1 agrees at 11 bases. Germline V gene sequence: CDR1 DFQATT, CDR2 SNEGSKA (reference sequence). This CDR3 is 16 amino acids long. Trimming took 4 bases from V and 10 from J; bases not matched to a gene: 12. Here the CDR3 reads CSATPYNGTGGSPLHF. The CDR3, as DNA: TGCAGTGCTACCCCGTATAATGGGACAGGGGGATCACCCCTCCACTTT.

This chain links TRBV19 with TRBJ2-5; possibly TRBD1 for D (5 bases). V dropped 3 bases and J dropped 1 base, with 9 bases sitting between them. The CDR3 covers 14 residues. Germline values: CDR1 LNHDA, CDR2 SQIVND (reference sequence). Here the CDR3 DNA reads TGTGCCAGTAGTATTAGGGGTTTCCAAGAGACCCAGTACTTC. As protein: CASSIRGFQETQYF.

This clonotype was counted between two and nine times. The DNA of the CDR3 is TGTGCCAGCAGCCAAGATAGGAGCCAGGAGCAGTTCTTC. As protein: CASSQDRSQEQFF. This chain joins TRBV4-2 and TRBJ2-1; no clear D gene. This CDR3 has 13 residues. Germline V gene lookup returns CDR1 LGHNA and CDR2 YNFKEQ. V was clipped by 0 bases and J by 10 bases, with 10 bases between them.

This clonotype was found many times. This rearrangement joins TRBV7-8 to TRBJ2-7, with 8 positions matching TRBD2. V dropped 3 bases and J dropped 6; count of bases not matched to a gene: 7. This CDR3 spans 14 amino acids. Looked up from germline, CDR1 is SGHVS and CDR2 is FQNEAQ. The CDR3 nucleotides read TGTGCCAGCAGCTTCGCTATAGCGGGGCGCGAGCAGTACTTC. It codes for CASSFAIAGREQYF.

As DNA, the CDR3 is TGTGCCAGCAGCTTCGAGGGGGCGACCCAAGAGACCCAGTACTTC. It translates to CASSFEGATQETQYF. The J gene is TRBJ2-5, the V gene TRBV5-4; 7 nucleotides agree with TRBD1. J gave up 1 base and V 2 bases, and 5 bases lay outside the gene matches. CDR3 size: 15 residues. CDR1 SGHNT and CDR2 YYREEE come from the germline V gene (reference sequence).

This clonotype was counted at least ten times. The gene calls are TRBV2 and TRBJ1-1; possibly TRBD1 for D (6 bases). Germline assignment: CDR1 SNHLY and CDR2 FYNNEI. The CDR3 spans 15 residues. Between the trimmed V and J ends, which lost 5 bases and 6 bases, there was a span of 19 bases. The CDR3 sequence: CASSLSKGGLPEAFF. CDR3 nucleotide sequence: TGTGCCAGCAGTTTATCGAAAGGGGGGCTCCCTGAAGCTTTCTTT.

CDR3 loop: CASSPTGNLYGYTF. The CDR3 region has the DNA TGTGCCAGCAGTCCGACAGGGAACCTCTATGGCTACACCTTC. The chain couples TRBV11-2 to TRBJ1-2; TRBD1 matches 7 bases. This CDR3 has 14 amino acids. The germline V gene has CDR1 SGHAT and CDR2 FQNNGV. Trimming cost V 6 bases and J 4 bases; bases outside gene matches: 8.

This chain uses TRBV25-1 with TRBJ2-5; either TRBD1 or TRBD2 may supply D (6 bases each). The germline CDR1 and CDR2 sequences are MGHDK and SYGVNS. V was clipped by 5 bases and J by 9 bases, with 22 bases between them. The CDR3 length is 15 residues. For the CDR3, the DNA is TGTGCCAGCAGTCCGGGGGTCCTGGGGGCTTATGCCCAGTACTTC. It codes for CASSPGVLGAYAQYF.

Written as DNA, the CDR3 is TGTGCCAGCAGTGAGCCGGGAAGAGTGGGTGAAAAACTGTTTTTT. It is translated as CASSEPGRVGEKLFF. V and J are TRBV2 and TRBJ1-4, with no clear D. Germline CDR1 reads SNHLY; CDR2 reads FYNNEI. Trimming took 3 bases from V and 7 from J, leaving 15 bases between them. The CDR3 spans 15 residues.

This clonotype was seen at least ten times. The chain carries TRBV9 and TRBJ1-6; D gene uncertain. Trimming cost V 0 bases and J 5 bases, with 6 bases left between them. CDR1 is SGDLS and CDR2 is YYNGEE in the germline V gene. This CDR3 region has 14 residues. CDR3 sequence (DNA): TGTGCCAGCAGCGTAGGATCGCATAATTCACCCCTCCACTTT. Encoded protein: CASSVGSHNSPLHF.

This clonotype was detected a few times. The CDR3 DNA is TGTGCCAGCAGTTACTCGGGTGGGACAGGGGGTAATCAGCCCCAGCATTTT. Protein: CASSYSGGTGGNQPQHF. The J gene is TRBJ1-5, the V gene TRBV2, with 11 bases fitting TRBD1. Germline trimming cut 5 bases from V and 4 bases from J; bases unmatched to any gene: 10. Per the germline V gene, CDR1 is SNHLY and CDR2 is FYNNEI. The CDR3 contains 17 residues.

In DNA, the CDR3 is TGTGCCAGCAGCTTATCTAGGGCGACCCAGTACTTC. This encodes CASSLSRATQYF. This chain connects TRBV7-3 to TRBJ2-5, with unresolved D. The CDR3 runs to 12 residues. V was pared by 2 bases and J by 7 bases, with 8 bases between. Germline V gene sequence: CDR1 SGHTA, CDR2 FQGTGA.

This clonotype occurred a few times. The V call is TRBV7-2, the J call TRBJ1-5; TRBD1 might be the D (6 bases). V was shortened by 0 bases and J by 4 bases, with 10 bases between the two germline ends. Looked up from germline, CDR1 is SGHTA and CDR2 is FQGNSA. The CDR3 totals 15 residues. This CDR3 reads CASSLALGGNQPQHF. In nucleotides, the CDR3 is TGTGCCAGCAGCTTAGCTCTAGGGGGGAATCAGCCCCAGCATTTT.

This clonotype has a count of ten or more. V and J are TRBV24-1 and TRBJ1-6; 11 bases are a match to TRBD1. The CDR3 runs 15 residues. Germline CDR1 KGHDR, CDR2 SFDVKD. V trimming: 2 bases; J trimming: 9 bases; junction bases outside the gene matches: 2. The CDR3 region is CATSDSGTGGSPLHF. Here the CDR3 DNA reads TGTGCCACCAGTGATTCCGGGACAGGGGGTTCACCCCTCCACTTT.

This clonotype was detected ten times or more. The gene calls are TRBV7-9 and TRBJ1-5, with D perhaps matching TRBD1 (5 bases). The germline V gene has CDR1 SEHNR and CDR2 FQNEAQ (reference sequence). V lost 7 bases to trimming and J lost 5 bases, with 21 bases between them. The CDR3 loop spans 16 amino acids. CDR3 residues: CASTPLGDGGYQPQHF. CDR3 in DNA: TGTGCCAGCACCCCACTAGGGGACGGCGGATATCAGCCCCAGCATTTT. The full variable domain, in which reference TRBV7-9 and TRBJ1-5 provide the parts outside the CDR3, is DTGVSQNPRHKITKRGQNVTFRCDPISEHNRLYWYRQTLGQGPEFLTYFQNEAQLEKSRLLSDRFSAERPKGSFSTLEIQRTEQGDSAMYLCASTPLGDGGYQPQHFGDGTRLSIL.

The gene calls are TRBV9 and TRBJ2-7; D may be TRBD1 (5 bases). The CDR3 contains 14 residues. Trimming took 4 bases from V and 4 from J, leaving 15 bases between them. Germline CDR1 reads SGDLS; CDR2 reads YYNGEE. DNA for the CDR3: TGTGCCAGCAGCCAAGAACACAGGACGTACGAGCAGTACTTC. Amino acids: CASSQEHRTYEQYF.

The genes are TRBV10-3 and TRBJ1-1; possibly TRBD1 for D (5 bases). There are 19 residues in the CDR3. Germline V gives CDR1 ENHRY, CDR2 SYGVKD. V lost 2 bases and J 0 bases, leaving 22 bases between the germline ends. CDR3 in amino acids: CAISEPRPGYWGMNTEAFF. CDR3 coding DNA: TGTGCCATCAGTGAGCCGAGGCCGGGATACTGGGGCATGAACACTGAAGCTTTCTTT.

This clonotype was counted only a few times. V gene TRBV7-9 combines with J gene TRBJ2-2; TRBD2 might be the D (6 bases). Germline V gene data show CDR1 as SEHNR and CDR2 as FQNEAQ (reference sequence). CDR3 size: 16 residues. The V gene lost 2 bases and the J gene lost 6 bases, with 16 bases spanning the gap. The CDR3 DNA reads as TGTGCCAGCAGCTTACCGGGCGGGGCTAGAGCCGGGGAGCTGTTTTTT. Translated, it gives CASSLPGGARAGELFF.

The chain is built from TRBV25-1 and TRBJ1-2; D uncertain. This CDR3 contains 16 residues. Germline CDR1 and CDR2: MGHDK and SYGVNS. Trimming removed 5 bases from V and 5 bases from J, with 21 bases in between. Written as DNA, the CDR3 is TGTGCCAGCAGTTCCCCATGGAAGGAAGGCGGTTATGGCTACACCTTC. Its translation is CASSSPWKEGGYGYTF.

In this sample, this clonotype turned up a few times. Here the CDR3 DNA reads TGTGCCAGCAGCTCCTTGGGGGCCGGAGCCTCTGGAAACACCATATATTTT. It codes for CASSSLGAGASGNTIYF. V gene TRBV7-2 combines with J gene TRBJ1-3, with D possibly TRBD1 on 6 matching bases. Per the germline V gene, CDR1 is SGHTA and CDR2 is FQGNSA. The CDR3 totals 17 residues. Trimming took 4 bases from V and 0 from J, leaving 16 bases between them. Together with reference TRBV7-2 and TRBJ1-3, the CDR3 gives the full variable domain: GAGVSQSPSNKVTEKGKDVELRCDPISGHTALYWYRQSLGQGLEFLIYFQGNSAPDKSGLPSDRFSAERTGGSVSTLTIQRTQQEDSAVYLCASSSLGAGASGNTIYFGEGSWLTVV.

This clonotype was seen once. Being one base from a much bigger clone, this may be a read error. The rearrangement links TRBV9 to TRBJ1-1; D not resolved. CDR1 is SGDLS, CDR2 YYNGEE, per germline. The CDR3 covers 14 residues. The V gene lost 5 bases and the J gene lost 1 base, with 12 bases spanning the gap. CDR3 nucleotide sequence: TGTGCCAGCAGTCCCGCCAGACAGAACACTGAAGCTTTCTTT. It is translated as CASSPARQNTEAFF.

The chain is built from TRBV5-1 and TRBJ2-7; tentatively, D is TRBD1 or TRBD2 (5 bases each). Per the germline V gene, CDR1 is SGHRS and CDR2 is YFSETQ. V dropped 4 bases and J dropped 2 bases, with 13 bases sitting between them. The CDR3 covers 14 residues. CDR3 nucleotide sequence: TGCGCCAGCAGCAAAACTAGGACAACCTACGAGCAGTACTTC. It codes for CASSKTRTTYEQYF. The variable domain in full, with the rest retrieved from reference TRBV5-1 and TRBJ2-7, is KAGVTQTPRYLIKTRGQQVTLSCSPISGHRSVSWYQQTPGQGLQFLFEYFSETQRNKGNFPGRFSGRQFSNSRSEMNVSTLELGDSALYLCASSKTRTTYEQYFGPGTRLTVT.

The chain combines TRBV29-1 with TRBJ2-7; 8 nucleotides match TRBD1. The CDR3 spans 12 residues. Germline V CDR1 and CDR2: SQVTM, ANQGSEA. Trimming removed 4 bases from V and 6 bases from J; junction bases left unmatched: 5. The CDR3 spells CSVGGQGREQYF. CDR3 DNA: TGCAGCGTTGGCGGACAGGGACGCGAGCAGTACTTC.